This TCR beta chain appears in the sequencing data of a study of T cells after yellow fever vaccination. This CDR3 region has 14 residues. The ends lost 6 bases at V and 6 bases at J; junction bases unmatched: 10. TCRdb re-called the 5' RACE reads with MiXCR, one entry per CDR3 protein. The sample holds roughly 170,000 distinct CDR3 sequences, around 9.3% seen once. This clonotype was seen only once. Its antigen is still unknown. Study results and limitations: The secondary T-cell response peaked on day 5, not day 15, but was weaker. Subsequent to the booster, the majority of primary-vaccination clones reappeared (under 98% CD4, roughly 90% CD8).

The TCR sequence derives from a man aged 18-30 years who received the YFV17D yellow fever vaccine. The rearrangement links TRBV12-3 or TRBV12-4 to TRBJ2-7; 8 bases align to TRBD2. Specimen: CD8+ T cells sorted from PBMCs, collected 45 days after the yellow fever booster vaccination. Here the CDR3 DNA reads TGTGCCAGCAGGTCCGGACTAGCCGGGGCCGAGCAGTACTTC. Its protein is CASRSGLAGAEQYF.